The 4 T cell receptor beta chains below were found in one sample sequenced in a study of T cell repertoires in cytomegalovirus infection. TCRdb processed the reads anew with MiXCR; each CDR3 protein has one entry. The data hold fewer than 900,000 distinct CDR3 sequences, with roughly 29% observed a single time. These TCRs' antigens remain unknown. The source material was cultured CD8+ T cells from PBMCs, sampled from culture after CMV antigen stimulation. These receptors were collected from a human donor in good health (CMV status not recorded). Some clones in this sample may be carry-over from other donors' samples.

This chain uses TRBV27 with TRBJ1-1, with D possibly matching TRBD1 (6 bases). The germline V and J ends were trimmed by 6 bases and 4 bases, with 15 bases remaining between them. Germline CDR1 and CDR2: MNHEY and SMNVEV (reference sequence). The CDR3 runs to 14 residues. The CDR3 sequence: CASRIQGGGTEAFF. The CDR3, as DNA: TGTGCCAGCAGAATACAGGGAGGAGGCACTGAAGCTTTCTTT.

This chain links TRBV10-3 with TRBJ2-7; D could derive from TRBD1 or TRBD2 (5 bases each). Germline assignment: CDR1 ENHRY and CDR2 SYGVKD. With 0 bases removed from V and 6 bases from J, the gap between germline ends came to 15 bases. The CDR3 consists of 15 residues. CDR3 region: CAISESGTAPVEQYF. The DNA of the CDR3 is TGTGCCATCAGTGAGTCCGGGACGGCGCCTGTCGAGCAGTACTTC.

In its sample, this clonotype was seen a few times. The chain recombines TRBV7-8 with TRBJ2-1; perhaps D is TRBD1 or TRBD2 (5 bases each). The CDR3 has 13 residues. V was trimmed by 1 base and J by 12 bases, leaving 13 bases between them. Germline assignment: CDR1 SGHVS and CDR2 FQNEAQ. The DNA of the CDR3 is TGTGCCAGCAGCTTAGGGGACGTAATCTGGCAGTTCTTC. This translates into CASSLGDVIWQFF.

The chain joins TRBV6-2 or TRBV6-3 to TRBJ1-5; a possible D gene is TRBD1 (5 bases). Deletions cut 5 bases from V and 2 bases from J, with 13 bases between. The CDR3 runs 15 residues. Per germline, CDR1 MNHEY and CDR2 SVGEGT. The CDR3: CASSQRGYGNQPQHF. CDR3 coding DNA: TGTGCCAGCAGTCAGAGGGGCTACGGCAATCAGCCCCAGCATTTT.